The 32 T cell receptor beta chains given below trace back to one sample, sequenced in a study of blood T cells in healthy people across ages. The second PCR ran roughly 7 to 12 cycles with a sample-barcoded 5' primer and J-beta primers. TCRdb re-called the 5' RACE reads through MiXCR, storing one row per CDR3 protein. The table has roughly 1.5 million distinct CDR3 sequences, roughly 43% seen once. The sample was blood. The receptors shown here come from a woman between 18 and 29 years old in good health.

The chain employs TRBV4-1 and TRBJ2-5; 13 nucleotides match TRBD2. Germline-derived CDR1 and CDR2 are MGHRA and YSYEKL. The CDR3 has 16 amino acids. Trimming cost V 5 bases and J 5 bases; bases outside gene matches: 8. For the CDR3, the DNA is TGCGCCAGCAGCGCCAGGACTAGCGGGAGTTTTGAGACCCAGTACTTC. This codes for CASSARTSGSFETQYF.

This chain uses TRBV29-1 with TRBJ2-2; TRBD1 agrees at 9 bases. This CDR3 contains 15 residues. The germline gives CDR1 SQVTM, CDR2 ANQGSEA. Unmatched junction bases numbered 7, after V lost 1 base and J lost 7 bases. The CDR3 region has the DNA TGCAGCGTTGAAGTTCACAGGGGGCAGGGCGGGGAGCTGTTTTTT. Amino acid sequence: CSVEVHRGQGGELFF.

The CDR3 nucleotides are TGTGCCAGCAGCAACATTGTAGGGGAGACCCAGTTCTTC. The encoded protein is CASSNIVGETQFF. This chain connects TRBV7-2 to TRBJ2-1, with D perhaps TRBD1 or TRBD2 (5 bases each). Between the trimmed V and J ends, which lost 5 bases and 13 bases, there was a span of 18 bases. The CDR3 spans 13 residues. Looked up from germline, CDR1 is SGHTA and CDR2 is FQGNSA. The entire variable domain, with the rest obtained from reference TRBV7-2 and TRBJ2-1, is as follows: GAGVSQSPSNKVTEKGKDVELRCDPISGHTALYWYRQSLGQGLEFLIYFQGNSAPDKSGLPSDRFSAERTGGSVSTLTIQRTQQEDSAVYLCASSNIVGETQFFGPGTRLTVL.

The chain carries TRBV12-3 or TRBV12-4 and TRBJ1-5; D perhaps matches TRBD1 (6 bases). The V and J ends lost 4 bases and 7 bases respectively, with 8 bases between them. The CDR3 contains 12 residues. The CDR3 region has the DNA TGTGCCAGCAGTTGGGGGGCGCAGCCCCAGCATTTT. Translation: CASSWGAQPQHF.

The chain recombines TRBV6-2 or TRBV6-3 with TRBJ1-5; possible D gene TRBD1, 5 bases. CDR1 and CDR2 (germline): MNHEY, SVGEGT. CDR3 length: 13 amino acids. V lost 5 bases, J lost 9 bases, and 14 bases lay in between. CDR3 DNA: TGTGCCAGCAGTGACCAGGGCCAGGCGCCCCAGCATTTT. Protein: CASSDQGQAPQHF.

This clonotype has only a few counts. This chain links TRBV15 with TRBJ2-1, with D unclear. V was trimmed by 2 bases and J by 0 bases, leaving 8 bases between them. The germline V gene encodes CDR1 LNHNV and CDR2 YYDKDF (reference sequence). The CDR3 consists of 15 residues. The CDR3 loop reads CATSRLPGSYNEQFF. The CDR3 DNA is TGTGCCACCAGCAGACTTCCGGGCTCCTACAATGAGCAGTTCTTC.

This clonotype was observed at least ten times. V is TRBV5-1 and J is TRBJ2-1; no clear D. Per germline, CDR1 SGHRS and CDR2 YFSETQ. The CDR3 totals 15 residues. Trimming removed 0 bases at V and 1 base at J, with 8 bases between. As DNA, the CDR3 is TGCGCCAGCAGCTTGGGTAGCACTTCCTACAATGAGCAGTTCTTC. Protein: CASSLGSTSYNEQFF.

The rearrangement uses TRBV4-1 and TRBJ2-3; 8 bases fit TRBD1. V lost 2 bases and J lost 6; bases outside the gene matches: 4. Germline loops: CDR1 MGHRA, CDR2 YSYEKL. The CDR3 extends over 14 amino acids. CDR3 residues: CASSQRQGMDTQYF. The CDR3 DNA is TGCGCCAGCAGCCAACGACAGGGGATGGATACGCAGTATTTT.

Here the CDR3 reads CASSAKGGRTGELFF. The CDR3 DNA reads TGTGCCAGCAGCGCTAAGGGGGGTAGAACCGGGGAGCTGTTTTTT. This sequence joins TRBV11-2 and TRBJ2-2; tentatively, D is TRBD1 or TRBD2 (6 bases each). Trimming stripped 5 bases from V and 5 bases from J, with 15 bases between. Germline CDR1 is SGHAT and CDR2 is FQNNGV. The CDR3 is made up of 15 amino acids.

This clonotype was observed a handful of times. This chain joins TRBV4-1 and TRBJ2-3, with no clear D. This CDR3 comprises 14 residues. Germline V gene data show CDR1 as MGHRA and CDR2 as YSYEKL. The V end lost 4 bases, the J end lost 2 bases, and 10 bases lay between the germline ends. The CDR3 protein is CASSPTYVTDTQYF. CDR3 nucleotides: TGCGCCAGCAGCCCAACATATGTCACAGATACGCAGTATTTT.

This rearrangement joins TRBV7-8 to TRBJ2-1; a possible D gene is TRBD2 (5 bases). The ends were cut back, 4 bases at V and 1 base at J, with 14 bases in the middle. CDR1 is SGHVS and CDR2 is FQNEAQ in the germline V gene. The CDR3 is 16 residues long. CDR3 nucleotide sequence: TGTGCCAGCAGCTCCTTTGTCGGGGAATCCTACAATGAGCAGTTCTTC. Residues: CASSSFVGESYNEQFF.

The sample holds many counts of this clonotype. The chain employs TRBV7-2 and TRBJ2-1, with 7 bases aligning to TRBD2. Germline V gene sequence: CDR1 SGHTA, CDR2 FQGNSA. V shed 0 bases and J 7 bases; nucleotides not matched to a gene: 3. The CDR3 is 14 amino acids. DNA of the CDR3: TGTGCCAGCAGCTTAGCGCGGGGGTGGAATGAGCAGTTCTTC. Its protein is CASSLARGWNEQFF. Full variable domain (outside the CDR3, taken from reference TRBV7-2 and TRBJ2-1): GAGVSQSPSNKVTEKGKDVELRCDPISGHTALYWYRQSLGQGLEFLIYFQGNSAPDKSGLPSDRFSAERTGGSVSTLTIQRTQQEDSAVYLCASSLARGWNEQFFGPGTRLTVL.

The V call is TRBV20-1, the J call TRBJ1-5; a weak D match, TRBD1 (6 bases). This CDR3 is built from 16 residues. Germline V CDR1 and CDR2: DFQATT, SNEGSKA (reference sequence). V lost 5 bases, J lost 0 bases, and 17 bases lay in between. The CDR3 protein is CSADVVTGNSNQPQHF. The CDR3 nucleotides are TGCAGTGCTGACGTCGTAACAGGGAATAGCAATCAGCCCCAGCATTTT.

CDR3 sequence: CSARDRGTGHGYTF. In DNA form, the CDR3 reads TGCAGTGCTAGAGATCGAGGGACCGGGCATGGCTACACCTTC. This chain links TRBV20-1 with TRBJ1-2; D possibly corresponds to TRBD1 (5 bases). Between the trimmed V and J ends, which lost 0 bases and 6 bases, there was a span of 14 bases. This CDR3 contains 14 residues. CDR1 and CDR2 from the germline V gene are DFQATT and SNEGSKA (reference sequence).

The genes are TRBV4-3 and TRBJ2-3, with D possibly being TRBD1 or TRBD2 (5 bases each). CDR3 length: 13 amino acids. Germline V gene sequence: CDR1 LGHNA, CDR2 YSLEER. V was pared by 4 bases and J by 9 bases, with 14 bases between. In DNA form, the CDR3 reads TGCGCCAGCAGCCTCCGGGGCCCGGGGACGCAGTATTTT. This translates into CASSLRGPGTQYF.

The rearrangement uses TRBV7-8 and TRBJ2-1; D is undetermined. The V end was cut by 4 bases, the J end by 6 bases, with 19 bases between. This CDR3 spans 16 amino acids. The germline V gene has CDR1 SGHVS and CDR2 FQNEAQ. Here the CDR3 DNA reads TGTGCCAGCAGCTCAACGGAGAGGAAGACGACCAATGAGCAGTTCTTC. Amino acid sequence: CASSSTERKTTNEQFF.

CDR3 coding DNA: TGTGCCAGCAGTGCTGACAGGGACTTTGAGACCCAGTACTTC. It is translated as CASSADRDFETQYF. V gene TRBV6-1 combines with J gene TRBJ2-5; D may be TRBD1 (7 bases). Deletions cut 4 bases from V and 5 bases from J, with 14 bases between. The CDR3 is 14 amino acids. CDR1 MNHNS and CDR2 SASEGT come from the germline V gene.

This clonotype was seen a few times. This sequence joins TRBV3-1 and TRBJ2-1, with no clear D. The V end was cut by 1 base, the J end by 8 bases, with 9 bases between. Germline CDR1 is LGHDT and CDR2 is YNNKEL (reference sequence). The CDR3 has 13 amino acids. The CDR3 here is CASSQGARHEQFF. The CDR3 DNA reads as TGTGCCAGCAGCCAAGGGGCCAGACATGAGCAGTTCTTC.

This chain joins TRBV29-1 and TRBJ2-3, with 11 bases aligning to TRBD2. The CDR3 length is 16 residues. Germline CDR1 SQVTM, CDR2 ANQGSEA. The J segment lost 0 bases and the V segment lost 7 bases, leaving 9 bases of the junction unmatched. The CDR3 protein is CSAGLAGRTSTDTQYF. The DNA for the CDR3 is TGCAGCGCCGGACTAGCGGGCCGTACTAGCACAGATACGCAGTATTTT.

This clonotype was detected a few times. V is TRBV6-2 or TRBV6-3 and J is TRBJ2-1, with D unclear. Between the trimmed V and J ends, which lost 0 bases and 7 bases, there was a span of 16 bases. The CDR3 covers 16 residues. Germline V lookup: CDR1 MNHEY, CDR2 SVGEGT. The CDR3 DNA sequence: TGTGCCAGCAGTTACTCGTTACTAAATGCCAAGAATGAGCAGTTCTTC. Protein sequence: CASSYSLLNAKNEQFF.

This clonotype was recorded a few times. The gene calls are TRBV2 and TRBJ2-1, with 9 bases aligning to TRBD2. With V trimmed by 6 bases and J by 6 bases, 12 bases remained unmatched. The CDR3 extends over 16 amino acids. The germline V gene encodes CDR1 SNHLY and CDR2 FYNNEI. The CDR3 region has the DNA TGTGCCAGCAGAAAGGATAGCGGGGGAAGATTCAATGAGCAGTTCTTC. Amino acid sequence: CASRKDSGGRFNEQFF.

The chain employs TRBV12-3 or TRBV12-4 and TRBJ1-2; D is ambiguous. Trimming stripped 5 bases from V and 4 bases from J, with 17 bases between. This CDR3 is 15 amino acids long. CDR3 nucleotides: TGTGCCAGCAGTGCGATGAGGGCTCCCGGCTATGGCTACACCTTC. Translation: CASSAMRAPGYGYTF.

The CDR3 is CASSFDQNVQYF. The CDR3 region has the DNA TGTGCCAGCAGCTTCGACCAGAACGTTCAGTACTTC. J is TRBJ2-5 and V is TRBV9; no clear D. With 4 bases removed from V and 11 bases from J, the gap between germline ends came to 15 bases. The CDR3 spans 12 residues. CDR1 SGDLS and CDR2 YYNGEE come from the germline V gene. The whole variable domain, remainder taken from reference TRBV9 and TRBJ2-5, is DSGVTQTPKHLITATGQRVTLRCSPRSGDLSVYWYQQSLDQGLQFLIQYYNGEERAKGNILERFSAQQFPDLHSELNLSSLELGDSALYFCASSFDQNVQYFGPGTRLLVL.

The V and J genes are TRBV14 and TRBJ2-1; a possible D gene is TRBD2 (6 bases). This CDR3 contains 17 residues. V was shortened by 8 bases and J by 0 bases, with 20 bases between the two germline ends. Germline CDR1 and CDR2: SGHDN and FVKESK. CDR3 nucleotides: TGTGCCAGCGCGGGGAAGCTAGCGCACATCTCCTACAATGAGCAGTTCTTC. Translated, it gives CASAGKLAHISYNEQFF.

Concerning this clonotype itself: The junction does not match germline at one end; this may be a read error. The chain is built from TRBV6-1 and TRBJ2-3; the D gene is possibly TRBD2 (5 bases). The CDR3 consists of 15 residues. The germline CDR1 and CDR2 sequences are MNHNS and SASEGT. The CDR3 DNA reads TGTACCAGCAGTGAATATCGGGAAAGGGCAGATACGCAGTATTTT. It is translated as CTSSEYRERADTQYF.

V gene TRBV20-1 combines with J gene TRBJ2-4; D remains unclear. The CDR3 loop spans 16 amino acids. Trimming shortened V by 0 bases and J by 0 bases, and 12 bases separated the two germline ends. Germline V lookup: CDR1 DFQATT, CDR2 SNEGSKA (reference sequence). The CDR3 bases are TGCAGTGCTAGAGAGGCTGATCCACTAGCCAAAAACATTCAGTACTTC. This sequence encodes CSAREADPLAKNIQYF.

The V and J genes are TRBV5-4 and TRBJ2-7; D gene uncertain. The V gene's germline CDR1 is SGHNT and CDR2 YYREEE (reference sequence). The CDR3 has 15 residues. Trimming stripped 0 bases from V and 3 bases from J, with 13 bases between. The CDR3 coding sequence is TGTGCCAGCAGCTTGGGAAGCCCCCATAGCTACGAGCAGTACTTC. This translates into CASSLGSPHSYEQYF.

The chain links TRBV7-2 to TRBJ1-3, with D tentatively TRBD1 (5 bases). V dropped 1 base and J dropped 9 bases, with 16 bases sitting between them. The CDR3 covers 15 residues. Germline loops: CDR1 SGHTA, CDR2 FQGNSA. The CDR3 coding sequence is TGTGCCAGCAGCTTAGTCCCCTCGGGGCCTGGCACCATATATTTT. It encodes CASSLVPSGPGTIYF.

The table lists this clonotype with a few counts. The CDR3 loop is CATSTGYGYTF. CDR3 DNA sequence: TGTGCCACCAGTACCGGCTATGGCTACACCTTC. The rearrangement joins TRBV24-1 to TRBJ1-2; no firm D call. From germline, CDR1 is KGHDR and CDR2 SFDVKD. Trimming took 6 bases from V and 4 from J, leaving 5 bases between them. The length of the CDR3 is 11 residues.

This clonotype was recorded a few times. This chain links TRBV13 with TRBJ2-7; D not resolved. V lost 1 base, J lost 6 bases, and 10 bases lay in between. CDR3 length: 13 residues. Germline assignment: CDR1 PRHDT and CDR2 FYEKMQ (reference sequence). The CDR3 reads CASSLAGPSEQYF. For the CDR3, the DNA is TGTGCCAGCAGCTTAGCCGGCCCGTCCGAGCAGTACTTC.

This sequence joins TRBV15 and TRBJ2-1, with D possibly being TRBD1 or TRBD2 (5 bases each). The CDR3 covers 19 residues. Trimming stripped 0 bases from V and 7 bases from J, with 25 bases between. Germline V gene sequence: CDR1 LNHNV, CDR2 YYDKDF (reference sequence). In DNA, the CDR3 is TGTGCCACCAGCAGAGATGACGTGTCAGGCACAATGAGGGGTAATGAGCAGTTCTTC. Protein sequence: CATSRDDVSGTMRGNEQFF.

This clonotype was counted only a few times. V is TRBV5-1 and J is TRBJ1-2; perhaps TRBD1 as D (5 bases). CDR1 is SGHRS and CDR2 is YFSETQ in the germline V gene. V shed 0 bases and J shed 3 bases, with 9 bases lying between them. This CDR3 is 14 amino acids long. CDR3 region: CASSLDRSDYGYTF. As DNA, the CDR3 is TGCGCCAGCAGCTTGGACAGGTCTGACTATGGCTACACCTTC. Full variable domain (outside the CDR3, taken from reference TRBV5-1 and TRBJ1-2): KAGVTQTPRYLIKTRGQQVTLSCSPISGHRSVSWYQQTPGQGLQFLFEYFSETQRNKGNFPGRFSGRQFSNSRSEMNVSTLELGDSALYLCASSLDRSDYGYTFGSGTRLTVV.